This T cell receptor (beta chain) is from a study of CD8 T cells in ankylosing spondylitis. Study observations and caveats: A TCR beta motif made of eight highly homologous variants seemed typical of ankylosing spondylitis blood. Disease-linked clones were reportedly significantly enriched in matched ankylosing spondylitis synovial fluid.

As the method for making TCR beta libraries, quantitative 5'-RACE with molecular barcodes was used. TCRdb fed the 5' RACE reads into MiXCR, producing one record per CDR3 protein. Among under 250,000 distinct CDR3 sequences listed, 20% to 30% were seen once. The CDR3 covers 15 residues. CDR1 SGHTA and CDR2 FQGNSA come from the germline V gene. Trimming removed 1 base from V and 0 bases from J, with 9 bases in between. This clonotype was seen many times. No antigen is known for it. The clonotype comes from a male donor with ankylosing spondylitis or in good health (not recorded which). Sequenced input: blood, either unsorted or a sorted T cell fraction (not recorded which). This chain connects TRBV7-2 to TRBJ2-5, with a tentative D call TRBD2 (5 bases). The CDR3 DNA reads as TGTGCCAGCAGCTTAGACGGACTGTACCAAGAGACCCAGTACTTC. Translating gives CASSLDGLYQETQYF.